The subject of this entry is one TCR beta chain. At one boundary the junction diverges from the germline segment, which might be a read error. The same CDR3 arises from other DNA sequences in this sample as well. The data originate from a study of graft-versus-host responses after intestinal transplantation. The data were produced by immunoSEQ multiplex PCR, yet TCRdb's version contains in-frame clones alone and is incomplete. The sample shows about 97,000 clones, around nine tenths of them seen only once. The CDR3 runs 15 residues. The germline V gene has CDR1 KGHSH and CDR2 LQKENI. The rearrangement links TRBV18 to TRBJ2-7; D unresolved. The TCR was taken from a human patient who received an intestinal transplant, so some T cells may come from the graft donor. Sequences were derived from PBMCs, sampled just under 460 days after intestinal transplant. The CDR3: CASSPGPKGSYEQYF. CDR3 sequence (DNA): TGCGCCAGCTCCCCCGGGCCCAAGGGCTCCTACGAGCAGTACTTC.